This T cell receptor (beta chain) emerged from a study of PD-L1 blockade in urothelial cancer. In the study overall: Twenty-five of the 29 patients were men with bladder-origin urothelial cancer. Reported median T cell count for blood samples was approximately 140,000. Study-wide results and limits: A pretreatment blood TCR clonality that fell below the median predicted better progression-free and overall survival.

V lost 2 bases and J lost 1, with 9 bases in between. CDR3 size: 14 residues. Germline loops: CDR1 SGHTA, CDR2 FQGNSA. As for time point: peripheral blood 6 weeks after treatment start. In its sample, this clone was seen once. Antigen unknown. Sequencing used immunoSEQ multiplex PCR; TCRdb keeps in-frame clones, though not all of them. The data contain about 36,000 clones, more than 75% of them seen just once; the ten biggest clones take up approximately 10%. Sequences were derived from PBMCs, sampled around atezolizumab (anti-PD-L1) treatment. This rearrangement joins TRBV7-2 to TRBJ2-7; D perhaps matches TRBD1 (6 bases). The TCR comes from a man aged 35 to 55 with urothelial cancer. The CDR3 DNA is TGTGCCAGCAGCTTACAGGGGTCGTCCTACGAGCAGTACTTC. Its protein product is CASSLQGSSYEQYF. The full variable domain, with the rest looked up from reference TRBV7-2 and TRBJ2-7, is GAGVSQSPSNKVTEKGKDVELRCDPISGHTALYWYRQSLGQGLEFLIYFQGNSAPDKSGLPSDRFSAERTGGSVSTLTIQRTQQEDSAVYLCASSLQGSSYEQYFGPGTRLTVT.